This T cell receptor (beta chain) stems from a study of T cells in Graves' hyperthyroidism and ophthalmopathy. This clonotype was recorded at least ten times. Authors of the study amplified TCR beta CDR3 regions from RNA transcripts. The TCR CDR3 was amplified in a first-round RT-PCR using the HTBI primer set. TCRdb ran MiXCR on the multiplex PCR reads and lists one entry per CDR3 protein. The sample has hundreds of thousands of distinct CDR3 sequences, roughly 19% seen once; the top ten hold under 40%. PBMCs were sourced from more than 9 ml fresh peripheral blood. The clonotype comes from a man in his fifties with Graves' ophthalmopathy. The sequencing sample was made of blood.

CDR3 residues: CASTSTSTDTQYF. CDR3 nucleotides: TGTGCCAGCACCTCAACTAGCACAGATACGCAGTATTTT. V is TRBV28 and J is TRBJ2-3; no clear D. The CDR3 extends over 13 amino acids. The ends were cut back, 7 bases at V and 0 bases at J, with 8 bases in the middle. Germline loops: CDR1 MDHEN, CDR2 SYDVKM.